The 10 T cell receptor beta chains listed next were all sequenced from one sample in a study of shared clonotypes between healthy human individuals. Clones were read by immunoSEQ multiplex PCR, and TCRdb kept only the in-frame ones, dropping some. The sample consists of 450,000 to 500,000 clones, 76% of them appearing once. Sequenced: PBMCs. The receptors derive from a woman aged 40 to 50 in good health. Some clones in this sample may be carry-over from other donors' samples.

The chain couples TRBV6-5 to TRBJ1-1; 10 bases fit TRBD1. Per germline, CDR1 MNHEY and CDR2 SVGAGI. CDR3 length: 14 amino acids. Losses at the gene ends were 4 bases for V and 4 bases for J; bases not matched to a gene: 3. CDR3 in amino acids: CASSFRTGGTEAFF. DNA of the CDR3: TGTGCCAGCAGTTTCCGGACAGGGGGCACTGAAGCTTTCTTT.

CDR3 amino acids: CASSSGGPYSNQPQHF. As DNA, the CDR3 is TGTGCCAGCAGTTCGGGGGGACCTTATAGCAATCAGCCCCAGCATTTT. The J gene is TRBJ1-5, the V gene TRBV28; D perhaps matches TRBD1 (5 bases). V lost 4 bases, J lost 0 bases, and 13 bases lay in between. CDR1 is MDHEN and CDR2 is SYDVKM in the germline V gene. This CDR3 has 16 residues. Based on the CDR3 plus reference TRBV28 and TRBJ1-5, the full variable domain is DVKVTQSSRYLVKRTGEKVFLECVQDMDHENMFWYRQDPGLGLRLIYFSYDVKMKEKGDIPEGYSVSREKKERFSLILESASTNQTSMYLCASSSGGPYSNQPQHFGDGTRLSIL.

The chain carries TRBV4-1 and TRBJ1-5; 7 bases agree with TRBD1. V was clipped by 5 bases and J by 7 bases; unmatched bases: 5. From germline, CDR1 is MGHRA and CDR2 YSYEKL. The CDR3 sequence is 13 residues long. The CDR3 loop is CASSSGGRQPQHF. The DNA for the CDR3 is TGCGCCAGCAGCTCAGGGGGAAGACAGCCCCAGCATTTT.

The chain combines TRBV10-2 with TRBJ1-3; D may be TRBD1 (5 bases). The length of the CDR3 is 14 residues. V dropped 6 bases and J dropped 2 bases, with 11 bases sitting between them. CDR1 WSHSY and CDR2 SAAADI come from the germline V gene. CDR3 loop: CASSSGKAGNTIYF. The CDR3 DNA reads as TGCGCCAGCAGCTCAGGGAAGGCTGGAAACACCATATATTTT.

Notes on this clone: A far larger clone is just one base off, so this is likely a read error. The sample holds other DNA sequences that translate to the same CDR3. The chain links TRBV30 to TRBJ1-2; 8 nucleotides line up with TRBD1. The CDR3 runs 14 residues. Germline values: CDR1 GTSNPN, CDR2 SVGIG (reference sequence). CDR3 residues: CAWRRDRSNYGYTF. The CDR3 DNA is TGCGCCTGGAGACGGGACAGGAGTAACTATGGCTACACCTTC. Looking up the rest from reference TRBV30 and TRBJ1-2 gives the full variable domain: SQTIHQWPATLVQPVGSPLSLECTVEGTSNPNLYWYRQAAGRGLQLLFYSVGIGQISSEVPQNLSASRPQDRQFILSSKKLLLSDSGFYLCAWRRDRSNYGYTFGSGTRLTVV.

A note on this clone: The junction shows a germline mismatch at one end, possibly a read error. Other DNA sequences in this specimen translate into the identical CDR3. This chain uses TRBV5-1 with TRBJ1-1; D is uncertain. Germline loops: CDR1 SGHRS, CDR2 YFSETQ. CDR3 length: 15 residues. This CDR3 is CASSLGTGLNTEAFF. In nucleotides, the CDR3 is TGCGCCAGCAGCTTGGGGACGGGTCTGAACACTGAAGCCTTCTTT.

The V call is TRBV27, the J call TRBJ2-7; maybe TRBD2 (7 bases). Germline V gene lookup returns CDR1 MNHEY and CDR2 SMNVEV (reference sequence). The germline V and J ends were trimmed by 6 bases and 4 bases, with 19 bases remaining between them. The CDR3 totals 15 residues. CDR3 sequence (DNA): TGTGCCAGCAGCATTGCGGGGGCCGGGGGATACGAGCAGTACTTC. This gives the protein CASSIAGAGGYEQYF.

The chain joins TRBV14 to TRBJ2-5, with 11 bases lining up with TRBD2. CDR3 length equals 13 residues. V shed 4 bases and J 5 bases; nucleotides not matched to a gene: 0. CDR1 and CDR2 from the germline V gene are SGHDN and FVKESK. The CDR3 region is CASSRTSGETQYF. In nucleotides, the CDR3 is TGTGCCAGCAGCCGGACTAGCGGGGAGACCCAGTACTTC.

The chain uses TRBV4-1 and TRBJ1-5, with D possibly TRBD1 on 5 matching bases. Germline CDR1 MGHRA, CDR2 YSYEKL. The CDR3 length is 13 residues. Deletions cut 4 bases from V and 2 bases from J, with 6 bases between. In nucleotides, the CDR3 is TGCGCCAGCAGCCGGGACGGCAATCAGCCCCAGCATTTT. The encoded protein is CASSRDGNQPQHF.

V gene TRBV19 combines with J gene TRBJ2-1, with TRBD2 matching over 8 bases. Trimming cost V 6 bases and J 8 bases; bases outside gene matches: 15. Germline V gene sequence: CDR1 LNHDA, CDR2 SQIVND (reference sequence). CDR3 length equals 16 residues. The CDR3 reads CASSSQASGSVYEQFF. CDR3 in DNA: TGTGCCAGTAGCAGTCAGGCTAGCGGGTCTGTCTATGAGCAGTTCTTC.